This T cell receptor beta chain was found in a study of T cell changes during pregnancy in multiple sclerosis. TCRdb keeps only in-frame clones here, not all; method: immunoSEQ multiplex PCR. The sample lists 14,000 or so clones, 85% to 95% occurring once. With 1 base clipped from V and 10 bases from J, the junction kept 14 bases outside the gene matches. The CDR3 extends over 17 amino acids. Germline CDR1 reads SGHTA; CDR2 reads FQGTGA. This sequence originates from a female donor in good health, enrolled as a control in a pregnancy study. The V gene is TRBV7-3, the J gene TRBJ2-1, with 9 nucleotides matching TRBD2. The sequencing used peripheral blood, collected in the second trimester of pregnancy. This CDR3 reads CASSLMGGGRDLGEQFF. The DNA of the CDR3 is TGTGCCAGCAGCTTAATGGGGGGCGGGAGGGACCTCGGGGAGCAGTTCTTC.